These T cell receptor beta chains were read from a single sample in a study of T cell repertoires in cytomegalovirus infection. Via MiXCR, TCRdb re-called the reads, giving one row per CDR3 protein. The table shows fewer than 550,000 distinct CDR3 sequences, with 16% occurring only once. Sequencing input: CD8+ T cells from PBMCs. These receptors originate from a human donor in good health (CMV status not recorded). Some clones in this sample may be carry-over from other donors' samples. Both conserved end residues are trimmed from each CDR3.

CDR3 protein	V gene	J gene
ASSLNGLNTEAF	TRBV7-3	TRBJ1-1
ASSLEGGTPSSYEQY	TRBV7-2	TRBJ2-7
ASSIRGQGPLDQETQY	TRBV5-1	TRBJ2-5
ASSFPRTGHSNQPQH	TRBV28	TRBJ1-5
ASSLLRAEAF	TRBV12-3/TRBV12-4	TRBJ1-1
ASSNIADTQY	TRBV27	TRBJ2-3
ASSSGGRANVLT	TRBV7-9	TRBJ2-6
ASSLRTGGSSYEQY	TRBV4-1	TRBJ2-7
ASSARDREETQY	TRBV7-4	TRBJ2-5
SARGSNTEAF	TRBV20-1	TRBJ1-1
SVAQNRDGYGYT	TRBV29-1	TRBJ1-2
ASSPRGMHQETQY	TRBV7-3	TRBJ2-5
ASSSGHGRPADTQY	TRBV7-6	TRBJ2-3
ASSLMQGPANEKLF	TRBV27	TRBJ1-4
SARDVGLAGISTDTQY	TRBV20-1	TRBJ2-3
ASSQGKGRGGYT	TRBV4-1	TRBJ1-2
ASSSREVQPQH	TRBV7-8	TRBJ1-5
ASSYSRTRGAGSTDTQY	TRBV6-2/TRBV6-3	TRBJ2-3
ASSLDRGRRNTEAF	TRBV3-1	TRBJ1-1
ASSHPSGVVDTQY	TRBV7-9	TRBJ2-3
ASTRTRRGYEQY	TRBV28	TRBJ2-7
ASSLRITDTQY	TRBV28	TRBJ2-3
ASSQVPGDWEQY	TRBV4-2	TRBJ2-7
ASSFPGANRGGSSEEQF	TRBV7-8	TRBJ2-1
ASSYRGIHTEAF	TRBV19	TRBJ1-1
ASSITGGDTEAF	TRBV19	TRBJ1-1
ASSVTGADWETQY	TRBV27	TRBJ2-5
SAGTSGGKNIQY	TRBV20-1	TRBJ2-4
ASSSSLGTGELF	TRBV27	TRBJ2-2
ASIPLRAAGQGRTEAF	TRBV6-5	TRBJ1-1
ASSFPGTNPTDTQY	TRBV7-6	TRBJ2-3
ASSPGLAGGPIGELF	TRBV4-1	TRBJ2-2
ASSDWTSGRTPYTGELF	TRBV2	TRBJ2-2
ASSELLSTDTQY	TRBV2	TRBJ2-3
ASSVDVSGLGTADTQY	TRBV9	TRBJ2-3
ASSLAARGPNYGYT	TRBV12-3/TRBV12-4	TRBJ1-2
AILRGQGRNEQF	TRBV7-9	TRBJ2-1
ASSFVWTDINQPQH	TRBV7-8	TRBJ1-5
ASSPRQGILANTEAF	TRBV7-8	TRBJ1-1
ASSGQRAGANVLT	TRBV6-1	TRBJ2-6
ASSVSGTEAF	TRBV9	TRBJ1-1
ASGGGTPNTGELF	TRBV7-9	TRBJ2-2
ASSQEKGIDTEAF	TRBV4-1	TRBJ1-1
ASRGTKNIQY	TRBV7-8	TRBJ2-4
ACGTGDDEQY	TRBV19	TRBJ2-7
ASSSREKAASSYEQY	TRBV7-9	TRBJ2-7
ASSEDLAGIYEQY	TRBV6-1	TRBJ2-7
ASSQSGEGVGFGYT	TRBV7-9	TRBJ1-2
ASSSDYREGRYGYT	TRBV27	TRBJ1-2
ASSLEGGGGYEQF	TRBV7-2	TRBJ2-1
ASRLAGGNEQF	TRBV7-8	TRBJ2-1
ASSLDGLGWNTEAF	TRBV27	TRBJ1-1
SADRGAEAF	TRBV29-1	TRBJ1-1
ASGLYGANVLT	TRBV12-5	TRBJ2-6
NARGAETDTQY	TRBV29-1	TRBJ2-3